These 15 T cell receptor beta chains came from one sample sequenced in a study of shared T cell receptors in the human thymus. The repertoire was sequenced with immunoSEQ multiplex PCR; TCRdb's copy has only in-frame clones and lacks some. The table shows 720,000 or so clones, with 80% to 90% occurring only once. These data were also filed under a second study, of human thymus T cells.

The specimen was thymocytes. The receptors were sampled from a girl under two years old with a congenital heart defect.

This clone appeared once. V usage is TRBV15 and J usage is TRBJ2-1; TRBD1 matches 8 bases. Germline CDR1 reads LNHNV; CDR2 reads YYDKDF (reference sequence). This CDR3 contains 14 residues. V shed 0 bases, J shed 5 bases, and the junction held 0 bases outside the gene matches. CDR3 sequence reads: CATSREQGDNEQFF. CDR3 in DNA: TGTGCCACCAGCAGAGAACAGGGGGACAATGAGCAGTTCTTC.

The chain is built from TRBV7-8 and TRBJ2-1; D might be TRBD1 (6 bases). The V end lost 8 bases, the J end lost 4 bases, and 24 bases lay between the germline ends. The CDR3 sequence is 17 residues long. Germline V CDR1 and CDR2: SGHVS, FQNEAQ. The CDR3, as DNA: TGTGCCAGCGAAGCCTACGCTTTGGGGGCTCGGTACAATGAGCAGTTCTTC. Protein product: CASEAYALGARYNEQFF.

This clone came up once. The V and J genes are TRBV4-1 and TRBJ1-4, with TRBD1 matching over 10 bases. The V segment lost 1 base and the J segment 0 bases; nucleotides outside the gene matches: 14. The CDR3 is 21 residues long. CDR1 and CDR2 (germline): MGHRA, YSYEKL. The CDR3 bases are TGCGCCAGCAGCCAAGGAGACAGGGGGCGCCTTGCCCGAGCAACTAATGAAAAACTGTTTTTT. Amino acids: CASSQGDRGRLARATNEKLFF.

The chain combines TRBV2 with TRBJ1-1; a possible D gene is TRBD1 (6 bases). Germline V gives CDR1 SNHLY, CDR2 FYNNEI. Trimming shortened V by 2 bases and J by 5 bases, and 21 bases separated the two germline ends. This CDR3 has 17 amino acids. The CDR3 loop is CASSEHLRSHQGTEAFF. The CDR3 DNA follows: TGTGCCAGCAGTGAACATTTACGCTCACACCAGGGGACTGAAGCTTTCTTT.

The chain uses TRBV14 and TRBJ1-3, with 7 bases identical to TRBD1. Trimming cost V 0 bases and J 1 base; bases outside gene matches: 9. The CDR3 runs 18 residues. Germline CDR1 is SGHDN and CDR2 is FVKESK. The CDR3 protein is CASSQDLETGRSGNTIYF. The CDR3 nucleotides read TGTGCCAGCAGCCAAGACTTAGAGACAGGGAGGTCTGGAAACACCATATATTTT.

This clone was detected only once. The chain couples TRBV28 to TRBJ2-3, with D unresolved. Germline values: CDR1 MDHEN, CDR2 SYDVKM. V lost 2 bases, J lost 3 bases, and 12 bases lay in between. This CDR3 spans 15 amino acids. DNA of the CDR3: TGTGCCAGCAGTTTAAGGCGATTCGGGACAGATACGCAGTATTTT. Protein: CASSLRRFGTDTQYF.

The chain employs TRBV21-1 and TRBJ1-1; the table assigns TRBD1, which was not confirmed against the DNA. TRBV21-1 is deemed a pseudogene. The CDR3 length is 13 residues. The CDR3 protein is CASSEQGGTEAFF. The CDR3 DNA follows: TGTGCCAGCAGCGAACAGGGGGGCACTGAAGCTTTCTTT.

This chain joins TRBV7-2 and TRBJ2-2; 10 bases align to TRBD1. Germline V gives CDR1 SGHTA, CDR2 FQGNSA. V shed 2 bases, J shed 8 bases, and the junction held 8 bases outside the gene matches. The CDR3 contains 16 residues. The CDR3 DNA sequence: TGTGCCAGCAGCTTAAGGAGACAGGGGGCGAGGGGGGAGCTGTTTTTT. The encoded protein is CASSLRRQGARGELFF. The variable domain in full, with the rest retrieved from reference TRBV7-2 and TRBJ2-2, is GAGVSQSPSNKVTEKGKDVELRCDPISGHTALYWYRQSLGQGLEFLIYFQGNSAPDKSGLPSDRFSAERTGGSVSTLTIQRTQQEDSAVYLCASSLRRQGARGELFFGEGSRLTVL.

J is TRBJ1-2 and V is TRBV5-1; D perhaps matches TRBD1 (5 bases). Trimming shortened V by 4 bases and J by 8 bases, and 21 bases separated the two germline ends. CDR1 is SGHRS and CDR2 is YFSETQ in the germline V gene. The length of the CDR3 is 15 residues. This CDR3 reads CASSPTDKVVYGYTF. The CDR3 DNA follows: TGCGCCAGCAGCCCGACAGACAAGGTCGTTTACGGCTACACCTTC.

V is TRBV27 and J is TRBJ2-7, with 10 bases fitting TRBD1. The V segment lost 5 bases and the J segment 5 bases; nucleotides outside the gene matches: 6. The CDR3 consists of 14 residues. The germline gives CDR1 MNHEY, CDR2 SMNVEV (reference sequence). The CDR3 region has the DNA TGTGCCAGCAGTCCGGGACAGGGGTTCGACGAGCAGTACTTC. Residues: CASSPGQGFDEQYF.

The CDR3 DNA reads as TGTGCCAGCAGTTGGGGACAGGGGGAGGAAAAACTGTTTTTT. Translation: CASSWGQGEEKLFF. The chain has TRBV6-5 and TRBJ1-4; 11 nucleotides match TRBD1. The CDR3 extends over 14 amino acids. Per germline, CDR1 MNHEY and CDR2 SVGAGI. The V and J ends lost 4 bases and 8 bases, in that order; junction bases with no gene match: 3.

This sequence joins TRBV27 and TRBJ2-6, with TRBD1 identical over 7 bases. The CDR3 spans 18 residues. Trimming at V came to 6 bases and at J to 0 bases, leaving 11 bases not matched to a gene. Germline lookup yields CDR1 MNHEY and CDR2 SMNVEV (reference sequence). This CDR3 reads CASREIPGQHSGANVLTF. The CDR3 DNA sequence: TGTGCCAGCAGAGAAATTCCGGGACAGCACTCTGGGGCCAACGTCCTGACTTTC.

The chain carries TRBV5-5 and TRBJ1-1, with D maybe TRBD1 (6 bases). Germline V gene lookup returns CDR1 SGHKS and CDR2 YYEKEE (reference sequence). This CDR3 has 16 residues. Trimming took off 2 bases at V and 2 bases at J, with 16 bases between the two ends. DNA for the CDR3: TGTGCCAGCAGCTTTAAACAGGGTACCCACAACACTGAAGCTTTCTTT. Its protein is CASSFKQGTHNTEAFF.

This rearrangement joins TRBV11-1 to TRBJ2-7, with TRBD2 as a possible D gene (6 bases). The germline gives CDR1 SGHAT, CDR2 FQDESV (reference sequence). Trimming pared 3 bases from V and 0 bases from J, leaving 9 bases between. The CDR3 totals 14 residues. The CDR3 loop is CASSLEGSSYEQYF. CDR3 nucleotides: TGTGCCAGCAGCTTGGAGGGAAGCTCCTACGAGCAGTACTTC.

This chain connects TRBV27 to TRBJ2-5; 12 bases line up with TRBD1. Germline V lookup: CDR1 MNHEY, CDR2 SMNVEV (reference sequence). Germline trimming cut 5 bases from V and 5 bases from J; bases unmatched to any gene: 18. The CDR3 runs to 19 residues. The CDR3: CASSLRPHRDRGRWETQYF. The CDR3 bases are TGTGCCAGCAGTCTAAGACCCCACCGGGACAGGGGGCGCTGGGAGACCCAGTACTTC.